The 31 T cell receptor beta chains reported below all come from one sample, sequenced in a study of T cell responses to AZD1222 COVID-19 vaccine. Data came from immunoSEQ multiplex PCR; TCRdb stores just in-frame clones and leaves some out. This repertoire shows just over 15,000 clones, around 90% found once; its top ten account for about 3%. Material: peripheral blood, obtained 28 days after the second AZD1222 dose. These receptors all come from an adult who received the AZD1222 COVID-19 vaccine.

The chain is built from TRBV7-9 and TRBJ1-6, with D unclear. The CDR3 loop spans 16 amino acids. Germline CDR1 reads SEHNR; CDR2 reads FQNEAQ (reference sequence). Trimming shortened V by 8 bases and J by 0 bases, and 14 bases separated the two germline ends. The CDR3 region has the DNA TGTGCCAGCGCCCCCTCGGCTAGCTCCTATAATTCACCCCTCCACTTT. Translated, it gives CASAPSASSYNSPLHF.

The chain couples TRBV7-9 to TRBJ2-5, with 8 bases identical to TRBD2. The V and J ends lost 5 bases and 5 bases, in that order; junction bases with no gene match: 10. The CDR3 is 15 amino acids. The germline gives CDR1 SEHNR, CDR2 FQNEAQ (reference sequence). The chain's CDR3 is CASSAPGLGGETQYF. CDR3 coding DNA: TGTGCCAGCAGCGCCCCGGGACTAGGGGGTGAGACCCAGTACTTC.

The CDR3 spells CASSRPISVNEQFF. The CDR3 DNA follows: TGTGCCAGCAGCCGGCCAATTTCGGTGAATGAGCAGTTCTTC. The V gene is TRBV28, the J gene TRBJ2-1; D call uncertain. Germline CDR1 and CDR2: MDHEN and SYDVKM. Trimming left V 6 bases short and J 7 bases short, with 16 bases between. This CDR3 spans 14 amino acids.

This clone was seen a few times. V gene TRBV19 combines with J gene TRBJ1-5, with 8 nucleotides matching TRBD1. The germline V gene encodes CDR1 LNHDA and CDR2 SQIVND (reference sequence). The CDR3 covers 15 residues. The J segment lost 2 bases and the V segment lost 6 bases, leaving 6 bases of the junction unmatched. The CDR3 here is CASRTGAEGNQPQHF. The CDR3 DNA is TGTGCCAGTAGGACAGGGGCGGAGGGCAATCAGCCCCAGCATTTT. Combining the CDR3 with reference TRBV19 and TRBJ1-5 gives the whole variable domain DGGITQSPKYLFRKEGQNVTLSCEQNLNHDAMYWYRQDPGQGLRLIYYSQIVNDFQKGDIAEGYSVSREKKESFPLTVTSAQKNPTAFYLCASRTGAEGNQPQHFGDGTRLSIL.

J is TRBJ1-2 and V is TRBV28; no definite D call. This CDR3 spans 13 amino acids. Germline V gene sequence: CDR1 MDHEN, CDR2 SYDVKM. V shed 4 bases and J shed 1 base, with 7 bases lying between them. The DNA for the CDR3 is TGTGCCAGCAGTTCAGGTTTTAACTATGGCTACACCTTC. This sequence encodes CASSSGFNYGYTF.

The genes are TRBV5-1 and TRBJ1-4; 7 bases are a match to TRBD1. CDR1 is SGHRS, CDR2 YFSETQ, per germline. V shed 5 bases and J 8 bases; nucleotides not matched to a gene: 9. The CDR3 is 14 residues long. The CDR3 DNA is TGCGCCAGCAGACCGGGACAGCAACAGGAAAAACTGTTTTTT. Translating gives CASRPGQQQEKLFF.

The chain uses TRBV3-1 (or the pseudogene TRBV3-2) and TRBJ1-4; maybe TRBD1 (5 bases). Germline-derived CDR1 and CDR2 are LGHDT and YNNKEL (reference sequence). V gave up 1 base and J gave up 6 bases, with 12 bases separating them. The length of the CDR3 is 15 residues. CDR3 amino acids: CASSQAWTRDEKLFF. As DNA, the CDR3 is TGTGCCAGCAGCCAAGCCTGGACACGAGATGAAAAACTGTTTTTT.

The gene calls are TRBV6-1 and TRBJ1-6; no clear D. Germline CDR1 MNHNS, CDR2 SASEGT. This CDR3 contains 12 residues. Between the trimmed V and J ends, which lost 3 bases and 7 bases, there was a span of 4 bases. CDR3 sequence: CASSEGNSPLHF. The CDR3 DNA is TGTGCCAGCAGTGAGGGCAATTCACCCCTCCACTTT.

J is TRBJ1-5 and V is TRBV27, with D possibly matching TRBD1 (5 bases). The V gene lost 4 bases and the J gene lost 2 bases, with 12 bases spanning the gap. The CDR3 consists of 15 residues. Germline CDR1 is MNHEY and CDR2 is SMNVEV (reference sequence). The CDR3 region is CASSSSGSGNQPQHF. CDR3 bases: TGTGCCAGCAGTTCCTCAGGGTCGGGCAATCAGCCCCAGCATTTT.

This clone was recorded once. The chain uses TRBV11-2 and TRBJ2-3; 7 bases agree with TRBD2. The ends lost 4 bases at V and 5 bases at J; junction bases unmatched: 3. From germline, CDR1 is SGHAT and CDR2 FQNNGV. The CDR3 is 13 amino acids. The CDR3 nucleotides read TGTGCCAGCAGCTATGGCGGGGGAGATACGCAGTATTTT. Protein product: CASSYGGGDTQYF. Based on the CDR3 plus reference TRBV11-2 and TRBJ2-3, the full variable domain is EAGVAQSPRYKIIEKRQSVAFWCNPISGHATLYWYQQILGQGPKLLIQFQNNGVVDDSQLPKDRFSAERLKGVDSTLKIQPAKLEDSAVYLCASSYGGGDTQYFGPGTRLTVL.

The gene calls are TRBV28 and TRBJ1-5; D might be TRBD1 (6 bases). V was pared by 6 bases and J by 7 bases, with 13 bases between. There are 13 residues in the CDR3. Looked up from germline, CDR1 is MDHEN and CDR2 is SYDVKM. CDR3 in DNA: TGTGCCAGCAGCTCCACAGGGTGGCAGCCCCAGCATTTT. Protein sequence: CASSSTGWQPQHF.

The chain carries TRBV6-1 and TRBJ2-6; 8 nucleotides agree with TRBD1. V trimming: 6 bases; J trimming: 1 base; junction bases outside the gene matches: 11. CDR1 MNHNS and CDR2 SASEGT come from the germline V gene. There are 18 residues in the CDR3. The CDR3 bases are TGTGCCAGCAGAGAACAGGGGGGAGTTAGGTCTGGGGCCAACGTCCTGACTTTC. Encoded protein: CASREQGGVRSGANVLTF.

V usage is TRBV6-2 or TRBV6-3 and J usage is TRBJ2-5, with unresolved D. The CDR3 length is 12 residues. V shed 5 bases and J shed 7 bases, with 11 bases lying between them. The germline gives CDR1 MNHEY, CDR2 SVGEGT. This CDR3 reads CASSHEHGTQYF. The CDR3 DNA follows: TGTGCCAGCAGTCACGAGCATGGGACCCAGTACTTC.

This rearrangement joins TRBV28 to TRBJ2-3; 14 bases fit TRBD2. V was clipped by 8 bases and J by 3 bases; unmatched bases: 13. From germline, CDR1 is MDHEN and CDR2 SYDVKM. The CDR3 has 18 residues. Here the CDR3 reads CASPESGTSGSATDTQYF. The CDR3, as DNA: TGTGCCAGCCCTGAGAGCGGGACTAGCGGGAGTGCTACAGATACGCAGTATTTT.

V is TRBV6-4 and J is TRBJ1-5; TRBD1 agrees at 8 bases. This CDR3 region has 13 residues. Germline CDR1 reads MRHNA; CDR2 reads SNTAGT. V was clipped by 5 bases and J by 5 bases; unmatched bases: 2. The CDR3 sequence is CASSLDRDQPQHF. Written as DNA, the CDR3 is TGTGCCAGCAGTTTGGACAGGGATCAGCCCCAGCATTTT.

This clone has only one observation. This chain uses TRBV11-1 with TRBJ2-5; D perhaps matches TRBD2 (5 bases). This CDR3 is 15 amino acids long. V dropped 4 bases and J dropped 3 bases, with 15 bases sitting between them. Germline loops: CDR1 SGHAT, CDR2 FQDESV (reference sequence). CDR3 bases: TGTGCCAGCAGCTCTGGCGGGTCATCGAAAGAGACCCAGTACTTC. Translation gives CASSSGGSSKETQYF.

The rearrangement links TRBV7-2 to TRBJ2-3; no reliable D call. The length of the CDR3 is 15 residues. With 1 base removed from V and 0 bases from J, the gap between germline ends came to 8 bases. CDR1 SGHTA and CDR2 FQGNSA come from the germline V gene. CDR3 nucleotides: TGTGCCAGCAGCTTAGGACCTCCTAGCACAGATACGCAGTATTTT. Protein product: CASSLGPPSTDTQYF.

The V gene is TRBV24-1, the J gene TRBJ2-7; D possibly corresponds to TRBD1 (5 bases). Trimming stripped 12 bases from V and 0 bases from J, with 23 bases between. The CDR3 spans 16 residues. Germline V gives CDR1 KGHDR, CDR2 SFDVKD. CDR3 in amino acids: CAPKGARFFFSYEQYF. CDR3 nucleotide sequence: TGTGCCCCTAAAGGGGCCCGCTTCTTCTTCTCCTACGAGCAGTACTTC.

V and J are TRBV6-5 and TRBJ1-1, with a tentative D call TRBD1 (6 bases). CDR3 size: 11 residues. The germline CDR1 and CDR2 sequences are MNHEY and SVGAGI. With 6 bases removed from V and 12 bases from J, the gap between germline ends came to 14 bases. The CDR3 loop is CASSQGRGTFF. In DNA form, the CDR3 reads TGTGCCAGCAGCCAGGGGCGAGGGACTTTCTTT.

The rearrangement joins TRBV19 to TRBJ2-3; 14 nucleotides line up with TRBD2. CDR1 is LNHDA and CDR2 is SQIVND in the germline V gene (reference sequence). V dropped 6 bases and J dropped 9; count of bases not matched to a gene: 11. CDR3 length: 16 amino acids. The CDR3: CASSGPGTSGRATQYF. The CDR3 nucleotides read TGTGCCAGTAGCGGCCCCGGGACTAGCGGGAGAGCCACGCAGTATTTT.

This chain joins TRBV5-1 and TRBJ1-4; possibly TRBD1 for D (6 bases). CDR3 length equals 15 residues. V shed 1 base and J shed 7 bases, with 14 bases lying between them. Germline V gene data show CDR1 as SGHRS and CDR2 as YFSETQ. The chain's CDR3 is CASSLLTGGGEKLFF. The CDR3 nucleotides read TGCGCCAGCAGCTTGTTGACAGGTGGTGGTGAAAAACTGTTTTTT.

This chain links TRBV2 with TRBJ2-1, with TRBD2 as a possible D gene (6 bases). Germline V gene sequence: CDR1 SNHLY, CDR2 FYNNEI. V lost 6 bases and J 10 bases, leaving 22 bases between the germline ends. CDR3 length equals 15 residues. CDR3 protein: CASSVRPSVGREQFF. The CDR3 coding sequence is TGTGCCAGCAGCGTACGACCTAGCGTGGGCAGGGAGCAGTTCTTC.

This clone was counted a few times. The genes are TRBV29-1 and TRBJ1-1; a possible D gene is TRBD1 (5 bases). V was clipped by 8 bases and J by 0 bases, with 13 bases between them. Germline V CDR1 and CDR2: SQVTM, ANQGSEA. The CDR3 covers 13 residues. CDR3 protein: CSTSRGMNTEAFF. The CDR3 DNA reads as TGCAGCACATCGAGGGGTATGAACACTGAAGCTTTCTTT.

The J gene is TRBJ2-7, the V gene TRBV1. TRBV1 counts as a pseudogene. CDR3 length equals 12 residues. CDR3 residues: CTSSQEEDEQYF. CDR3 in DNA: TGCACCAGCAGCCAAGAGGAAGACGAGCAGTACTTC.

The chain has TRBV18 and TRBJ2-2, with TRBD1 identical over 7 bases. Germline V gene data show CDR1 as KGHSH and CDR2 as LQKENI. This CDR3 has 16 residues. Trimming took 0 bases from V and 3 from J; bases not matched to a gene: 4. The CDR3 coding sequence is TGTGCCAGCTCACCACCCACAGGGGTCGACACCGGGGAGCTGTTTTTT. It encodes CASSPPTGVDTGELFF.

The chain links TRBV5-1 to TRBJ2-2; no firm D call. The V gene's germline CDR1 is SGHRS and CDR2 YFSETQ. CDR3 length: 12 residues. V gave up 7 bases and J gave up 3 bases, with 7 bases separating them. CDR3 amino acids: CASAVYTGELFF. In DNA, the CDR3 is TGCGCCAGCGCGGTTTACACCGGGGAGCTGTTTTTT.

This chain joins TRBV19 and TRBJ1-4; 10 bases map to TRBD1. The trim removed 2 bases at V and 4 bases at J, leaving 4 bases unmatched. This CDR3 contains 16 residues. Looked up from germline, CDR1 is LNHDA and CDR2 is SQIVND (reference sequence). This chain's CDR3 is CASSIPGQGNNEKLFF. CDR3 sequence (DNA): TGTGCCAGTAGTATACCGGGACAGGGGAATAATGAAAAACTGTTTTTT.

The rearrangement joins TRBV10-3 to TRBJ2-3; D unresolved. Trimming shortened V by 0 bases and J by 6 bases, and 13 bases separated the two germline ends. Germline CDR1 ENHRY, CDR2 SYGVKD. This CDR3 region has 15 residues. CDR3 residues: CAISESDLSPDTQYF. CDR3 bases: TGTGCCATCAGTGAGTCGGATCTCTCTCCTGATACGCAGTATTTT.

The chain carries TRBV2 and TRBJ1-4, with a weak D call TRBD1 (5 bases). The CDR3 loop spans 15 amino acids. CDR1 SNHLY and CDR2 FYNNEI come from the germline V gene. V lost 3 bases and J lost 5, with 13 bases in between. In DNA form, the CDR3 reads TGTGCCAGCAGTGAGTTAGGGGCAGGCAATGAAAAACTGTTTTTT. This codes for CASSELGAGNEKLFF. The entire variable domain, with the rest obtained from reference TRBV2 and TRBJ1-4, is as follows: EPEVTQTPSHQVTQMGQEVILRCVPISNHLYFYWYRQILGQKVEFLVSFYNNEISEKSEIFDDQFSVERPDGSNFTLKIRSTKLEDSAMYFCASSELGAGNEKLFFGSGTQLSVL.

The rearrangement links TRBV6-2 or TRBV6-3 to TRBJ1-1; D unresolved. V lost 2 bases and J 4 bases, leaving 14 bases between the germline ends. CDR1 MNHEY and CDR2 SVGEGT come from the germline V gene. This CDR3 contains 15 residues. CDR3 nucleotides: TGTGCCAGCAGTTACGATCCGGAGTTGGGCACTGAAGCTTTCTTT. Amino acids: CASSYDPELGTEAFF.

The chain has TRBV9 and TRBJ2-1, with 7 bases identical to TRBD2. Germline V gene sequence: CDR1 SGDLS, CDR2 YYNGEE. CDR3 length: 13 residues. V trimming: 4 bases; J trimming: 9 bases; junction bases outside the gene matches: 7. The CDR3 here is CASSFGLVVEQFF. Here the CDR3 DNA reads TGTGCCAGCAGCTTCGGACTAGTTGTTGAGCAGTTCTTC.